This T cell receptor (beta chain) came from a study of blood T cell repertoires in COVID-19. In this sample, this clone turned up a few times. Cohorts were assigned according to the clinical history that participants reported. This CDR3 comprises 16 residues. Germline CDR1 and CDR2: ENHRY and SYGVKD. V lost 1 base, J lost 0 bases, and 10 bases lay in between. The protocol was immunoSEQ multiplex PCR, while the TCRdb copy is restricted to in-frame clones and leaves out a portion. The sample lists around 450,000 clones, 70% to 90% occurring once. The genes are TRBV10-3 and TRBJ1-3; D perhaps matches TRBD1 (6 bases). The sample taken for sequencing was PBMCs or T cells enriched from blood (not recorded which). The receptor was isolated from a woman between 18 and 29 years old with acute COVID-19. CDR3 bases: TGTGCCATCAGTGAGTTGGACAGCATCTCTGGAAACACCATATATTTT. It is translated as CAISELDSISGNTIYF.